This is a list of T cell receptor beta chains from one sample in a study of OX40 agonist ivuxolimab in advanced cancers. Using immunoSEQ multiplex PCR, the repertoire was profiled, and TCRdb retains in-frame clones only, with some absent. Counted here are 98,000 or so clones, roughly 90% occurring once; the ten biggest clones make up approximately 0.63%. The sample consisted of CD4+ or CD8+ T cells sorted from blood, taken in a trial of the OX40 agonist ivuxolimab. The receptors were sampled from an adult with an advanced solid tumor such as melanoma, head and neck, liver or kidney cancer. CDR3s include the opening cysteine and the closing phenylalanine or tryptophan. Only some rows state a clone size, as once, few, many or a class for expanded clones.

>-|TRBV2
CASSERGATEAFF
>-|TRBV9
CASSVLGGGANVLTF
>-|TRBV27
CASSPWTRDTQYF
>-|TRBV14
CASSLFRSDYNEQFF
>-|TRBV10-3
CAISGSGMDTGELFF
>once|TRBV6-1
CASSEKLRVTNEKLFF
>-|TRBV6-1
CASSDPGQLYGYTF
>once|TRBV7-9
CASRSGASLGTGELFF
>-|TRBV11-2
CASSRRQLYNEKLFF
>-|TRBV27
CASSIPGTSYEQYF
>-|TRBV4-1
CASSQEAGRGVQETQYF
>-|TRBV5-6
CASSLGRGSGNTIYF
>-|TRBV20-1
CSARGGYEQYF
>once|TRBV2
CASSDVQYYGYTF
>once|TRBV5-1
CASSLVFPGGDTEAFF
>-|TRBV5-5
CASSLTSGNEQFF
>-|TRBV6-1
CASSGALWGYTF
>-|TRBV5-4
CASSPAGVPEAFF
>-|TRBV4-2
CASSQDGASGGNGYTF
>-|TRBV5-5
CASSLEGGTAANTGELFF
>-|TRBV9
CASSVGGLSTGELFF
>-|TRBV11-3
CASSLGEDRGDTEAFF
>-|TRBV13
CASRAGQPTGELFF
>-|TRBV29-1
CSAAGSLENNEQFF
>once|TRBV2
CASSYRGDDTQYF
>-|TRBV7-6
CASSLAGVYNEQFF
>few|TRBV19
CASSNTGGTDTQYF
>-|TRBV6-5
CASRRTSGSFQTQYF
>-|TRBV2
CASSEPARQGANYGYTF
>-|TRBV20-1
CSARDNYGYTF
>-|TRBV29-1
CSVEGEGGMTEAFF
>-|TRBV5-4
CASGRESTYNEQFF
>-|TRBV11-3
CASSLAIGQGRQPQHF
>-|TRBV7-3
CASSPSAREETQYF
>-|TRBV19
CASTPRGQHHQPQHF
>-|TRBV28
CASSFRGGVETQYF
>-|TRBV19
CASSAQGPEAFF